The rows below give T cell receptor beta chains drawn from one sample of a study of cytomegalovirus exposure and HLA in healthy donors. Profiled with immunoSEQ multiplex PCR; TCRdb holds only in-frame clones, not every one. The sample records under 200,000 clones, roughly 77% being singletons. Source material: PBMCs. The receptors were gathered from a woman aged 40 to 50 in good health and CMV-seropositive. CDR3s include the opening cysteine and the closing phenylalanine or tryptophan. Fields, in order: J gene, D gene, clone size, V gene, CDR3 protein, CDR3 DNA. The D gene is left open where the match is weak. Part of the rows lack a size; the others show once, few, many or a class for expanded clones.

j_gene: TRBJ2-7; d_gene: -; abundance: -; v_gene: TRBV2; CDR3aa: CASSSSYEQYF; CDR3nt: TGTGCCAGCAGCAGCTCCTACGAGCAGTACTTC
j_gene: TRBJ1-2; d_gene: TRBD1; abundance: -; v_gene: TRBV28; CDR3aa: CASRTPRGNYGYTF; CDR3nt: TGTGCCAGCCGTACCCCCAGGGGGAACTATGGCTACACCTTC
j_gene: TRBJ2-1; d_gene: -; abundance: -; v_gene: TRBV28; CDR3aa: CATRTPSSYEQFF; CDR3nt: TGTGCCACCAGAACCCCTAGTTCGTATGAGCAGTTCTTC
j_gene: TRBJ1-2; d_gene: -; abundance: once; v_gene: TRBV2; CDR3aa: CASSVTQGPYGYTF; CDR3nt: TGTGCCAGCAGTGTTACACAGGGACCTTATGGCTACACCTTC
j_gene: TRBJ2-7; d_gene: TRBD1; abundance: -; v_gene: TRBV6-5; CDR3aa: CASSETGVAYEQYF; CDR3nt: TGTGCCAGCAGCGAGACAGGGGTCGCCTACGAGCAGTACTTC
j_gene: TRBJ1-1; d_gene: TRBD1; abundance: -; v_gene: TRBV6-5; CDR3aa: CASSLNHRGTEAFF; CDR3nt: TGTGCCAGCAGTTTAAACCACAGGGGGACTGAAGCTTTCTTT
j_gene: TRBJ2-5; d_gene: -; abundance: -; v_gene: TRBV18; CDR3aa: CASSPPDFGEETQYF; CDR3nt: TGTGCCAGCTCACCACCGGATTTCGGGGAAGAGACCCAGTACTTC
j_gene: TRBJ2-7; d_gene: -; abundance: -; v_gene: TRBV28; CDR3aa: CASSLEGTPYEQYF; CDR3nt: TGTGCCAGCAGTTTAGAAGGGACACCTTACGAGCAGTACTTC
j_gene: TRBJ1-2; d_gene: -; abundance: few; v_gene: TRBV7-2; CDR3aa: CASTPLTGNPYGYTF; CDR3nt: TGTGCCAGCACCCCACTCACAGGGAACCCCTATGGCTACACCTTC
j_gene: TRBJ1-5; d_gene: TRBD1; abundance: once; v_gene: TRBV19; CDR3aa: CASSIGYRGEGNQPQHF; CDR3nt: TGTGCCAGTAGTATAGGATACAGGGGAGAGGGTAATCAGCCCCAGCATTTT
j_gene: TRBJ2-2; d_gene: TRBD1; abundance: -; v_gene: TRBV13; CDR3aa: CASRTDRGRGATGELFF; CDR3nt: TGTGCCAGCAGAACTGACAGGGGAAGGGGGGCGACCGGGGAGCTGTTTTTT
j_gene: TRBJ1-2; d_gene: TRBD1; abundance: -; v_gene: TRBV28; CDR3aa: CASSLTQGAAYGYTF; CDR3nt: TGTGCCAGCAGTTTAACGCAGGGGGCCGCCTATGGCTACACCTTC
j_gene: TRBJ2-5; d_gene: TRBD2; abundance: -; v_gene: TRBV7-6; CDR3aa: CASSLAGGLGETQYF; CDR3nt: TGTGCCAGCAGCTTAGCGGGAGGGCTGGGGGAGACCCAGTACTTC
j_gene: TRBJ2-5; d_gene: TRBD2; abundance: -; v_gene: TRBV13; CDR3aa: CASRTTSEETQYF; CDR3nt: TGTGCCAGCAGAACCACTAGCGAAGAGACCCAGTACTTC
j_gene: TRBJ1-3; d_gene: -; abundance: once; v_gene: TRBV29-1; CDR3aa: CSARESSGNTIYF; CDR3nt: TGCAGCGCGAGGGAGTCCTCTGGAAACACCATATATTTT
j_gene: TRBJ2-1; d_gene: -; abundance: -; v_gene: TRBV4-1; CDR3aa: CASSQEKERAEQFF; CDR3nt: TGCGCCAGCAGCCAAGAAAAGGAGCGGGCGGAGCAGTTCTTC
j_gene: TRBJ1-1; d_gene: -; abundance: -; v_gene: TRBV6-1; CDR3aa: CASINPGTLNTEAFF; CDR3nt: TGTGCCAGCATTAATCCAGGTACGCTGAACACTGAAGCTTTCTTT
j_gene: TRBJ2-1; d_gene: TRBD1; abundance: -; v_gene: TRBV6-1; CDR3aa: CASSRDSGSYNEQFF; CDR3nt: TGTGCCAGCAGCCGGGACAGCGGCTCCTACAATGAGCAGTTCTTC
j_gene: TRBJ1-2; d_gene: TRBD1; abundance: once; v_gene: TRBV2; CDR3aa: CASSGQGANYGYTF; CDR3nt: TGTGCCAGCAGTGGACAGGGCGCTAACTATGGCTACACCTTC
j_gene: TRBJ1-1; d_gene: TRBD1; abundance: -; v_gene: TRBV27; CDR3aa: CASSRGTGKPMNTEAFF; CDR3nt: TGTGCCAGCTCGCGAGGGACAGGGAAACCCATGAACACTGAAGCTTTCTTT
j_gene: TRBJ1-1; d_gene: -; abundance: -; v_gene: TRBV14; CDR3aa: CASSQVFGRAHTEAFF; CDR3nt: TGTGCCAGCAGCCAAGTGTTCGGCAGGGCTCACACTGAAGCTTTCTTT
j_gene: TRBJ2-7; d_gene: TRBD1; abundance: few; v_gene: TRBV13; CDR3aa: CASSSTGVGSYEQYF; CDR3nt: TGTGCCAGCAGCTCCACAGGGGTCGGCTCCTACGAGCAGTACTTC
j_gene: TRBJ1-2; d_gene: -; abundance: few; v_gene: TRBV28; CDR3aa: CASRQLSYGYTF; CDR3nt: TGTGCCAGCAGACAGCTCTCCTATGGCTACACCTTC
j_gene: TRBJ2-5; d_gene: TRBD1; abundance: once; v_gene: TRBV29-1; CDR3aa: CSVELGTGAEETQYF; CDR3nt: TGCAGCGTTGAACTTGGTACAGGGGCGGAAGAGACCCAGTACTTC
j_gene: TRBJ2-3; d_gene: TRBD2; abundance: once; v_gene: TRBV5-4; CDR3aa: CASSFPGLAGGGSTDTQYF; CDR3nt: TGTGCCAGCAGCTTCCCGGGACTAGCGGGAGGGGGGTCCACAGATACGCAGTATTTT
j_gene: TRBJ1-4; d_gene: -; abundance: -; v_gene: TRBV6-5; CDR3aa: CASSSRTVYNEKLFF; CDR3nt: TGTGCCAGCAGTTCGAGGACTGTGTATAATGAAAAACTGTTTTTT
j_gene: TRBJ2-7; d_gene: TRBD1; abundance: once; v_gene: TRBV27; CDR3aa: CASARLRSGTGALYEQYF; CDR3nt: TGTGCCAGCGCACGCCTTCGGTCCGGGACAGGGGCCCTCTACGAGCAGTACTTC
j_gene: TRBJ2-7; d_gene: -; abundance: once; v_gene: TRBV6-1; CDR3aa: CASNGISSGEQYF; CDR3nt: TGTGCCAGCAACGGGATATCTTCGGGCGAGCAGTACTTC
j_gene: TRBJ2-2; d_gene: TRBD2; abundance: once; v_gene: TRBV9; CDR3aa: CASSVGLAGTGELFF; CDR3nt: TGTGCCAGCAGCGTAGGGCTAGCGGGAACCGGGGAGCTGTTTTTT
j_gene: TRBJ1-2; d_gene: -; abundance: -; v_gene: TRBV9; CDR3aa: CASSLDNSLVYGYTF; CDR3nt: TGTGCCAGCAGCCTAGATAACAGTTTAGTCTATGGCTACACCTTC
j_gene: TRBJ1-4; d_gene: TRBD1; abundance: -; v_gene: TRBV13; CDR3aa: CASSLIQERRGVRDEKLFF; CDR3nt: TGTGCCAGCAGCTTAATTCAGGAGCGCAGGGGGGTACGGGATGAAAAACTGTTTTTT
j_gene: TRBJ2-7; d_gene: -; abundance: -; v_gene: TRBV7-2; CDR3aa: CASSLGGASYEQYF; CDR3nt: TGTGCCAGCAGCTTAGGCGGGGCCTCCTACGAGCAGTACTTC
j_gene: TRBJ1-1; d_gene: -; abundance: -; v_gene: TRBV28; CDR3aa: CASTRQPNTEAFF; CDR3nt: TGTGCCAGCACCAGACAGCCCAACACTGAAGCTTTCTTT
j_gene: TRBJ1-6; d_gene: TRBD1; abundance: -; v_gene: TRBV7-2; CDR3aa: CASTQPGDRDSPLHF; CDR3nt: TGTGCCAGCACCCAACCGGGGGACAGAGATTCACCCCTCCACTTT
j_gene: TRBJ2-5; d_gene: TRBD2; abundance: -; v_gene: TRBV10-2; CDR3aa: CASRASGDGETQYF; CDR3nt: TGCGCCAGCCGGGCTAGCGGGGATGGGGAGACCCAGTACTTC
j_gene: TRBJ1-1; d_gene: -; abundance: -; v_gene: TRBV2; CDR3aa: CASSERGIIAQAFF; CDR3nt: TGTGCCAGCAGTGAAAGGGGTATTATAGCTCAAGCTTTCTTT
j_gene: TRBJ1-1; d_gene: TRBD1; abundance: -; v_gene: TRBV28; CDR3aa: CASNGQGSEAFF; CDR3nt: TGTGCCAGCAACGGACAGGGTAGTGAAGCTTTCTTT
j_gene: TRBJ2-7; d_gene: -; abundance: -; v_gene: TRBV30; CDR3aa: CAWSGSLITPLAEQYF; CDR3nt: TGTGCCTGGAGTGGCTCGCTGATAACCCCCCTGGCCGAGCAGTACTTC
j_gene: TRBJ2-7; d_gene: -; abundance: -; v_gene: TRBV5-1; CDR3aa: CASSPDSDEQYF; CDR3nt: TGCGCCAGCAGCCCAGACTCGGACGAGCAGTACTTC
j_gene: TRBJ2-1; d_gene: -; abundance: -; v_gene: TRBV25-1; CDR3aa: CASSATHNNEQFF; CDR3nt: TGTGCCAGCAGTGCGACTCACAACAATGAGCAGTTCTTC
j_gene: TRBJ1-2; d_gene: -; abundance: -; v_gene: TRBV9; CDR3aa: CASSLHSGGAGYTF; CDR3nt: TGTGCCAGCAGCCTCCACAGTGGTGGGGCTGGCTACACCTTC
j_gene: TRBJ2-5; d_gene: TRBD2; abundance: -; v_gene: TRBV11-2; CDR3aa: CASSLGGRGPQETQYF; CDR3nt: TGTGCCAGCAGCTTAGGGGGGAGGGGTCCCCAAGAGACCCAGTACTTC
j_gene: TRBJ2-2; d_gene: TRBD2; abundance: -; v_gene: TRBV11-3; CDR3aa: CASSLLAGVGTGELFF; CDR3nt: TGTGCCAGCAGCTTATTAGCGGGAGTAGGGACCGGGGAGCTGTTTTTT
j_gene: TRBJ2-3; d_gene: -; abundance: few; v_gene: TRBV6-1; CDR3aa: CASSEQGRSTDTQYF; CDR3nt: TGTGCCAGCAGTGAACAAGGGAGGTCCACAGATACGCAGTATTTT
j_gene: TRBJ2-7; d_gene: TRBD2; abundance: -; v_gene: TRBV5-1; CDR3aa: CASSSSLAGGFEQYF; CDR3nt: TGCGCCAGCAGCTCGTCTCTAGCGGGAGGGTTCGAGCAGTACTTC
j_gene: TRBJ2-7; d_gene: -; abundance: -; v_gene: TRBV6-5; CDR3aa: CASSRTALYEQYF; CDR3nt: TGTGCCAGCAGTCGTACAGCACTCTACGAGCAGTACTTC
j_gene: TRBJ2-7; d_gene: TRBD1; abundance: -; v_gene: TRBV6-6; CDR3aa: CASRPSRDRDYEQYF; CDR3nt: TGTGCCAGCAGGCCCTCCCGGGACAGGGACTACGAGCAGTACTTC
j_gene: TRBJ2-7; d_gene: TRBD1; abundance: -; v_gene: TRBV18; CDR3aa: CASSPRQGTYEQYF; CDR3nt: TGTGCCAGCTCACCGCGACAGGGGACCTACGAGCAGTACTTC
j_gene: TRBJ2-2; d_gene: TRBD2; abundance: -; v_gene: TRBV19; CDR3aa: CASSIRTSGRGGELFF; CDR3nt: TGTGCCAGTAGTATACGGACTAGCGGGAGGGGCGGGGAGCTGTTTTTT
j_gene: TRBJ2-5; d_gene: -; abundance: -; v_gene: TRBV7-7; CDR3aa: CASSLGGTETQYF; CDR3nt: TGCGCTAGCAGCTTAGGCGGAACAGAGACCCAGTACTTC
j_gene: TRBJ2-7; d_gene: -; abundance: few; v_gene: TRBV21-1; CDR3aa: CASSKAGATYEQYF; CDR3nt: TGTGCCAGCAGCAAAGCGGGAGCGACTTACGAGCAGTACTTC
j_gene: TRBJ2-3; d_gene: TRBD2; abundance: -; v_gene: TRBV28; CDR3aa: CASSRGLAGKNTDTQYF; CDR3nt: TGTGCCAGCAGTCGGGGACTAGCGGGGAAAAACACAGATACGCAGTATTTT
j_gene: TRBJ2-5; d_gene: TRBD1; abundance: -; v_gene: TRBV4-1; CDR3aa: CASSQGDRDSETQYF; CDR3nt: TGCGCCAGCAGCCAAGGAGACAGGGATTCAGAGACCCAGTACTTC
j_gene: TRBJ2-7; d_gene: -; abundance: -; v_gene: TRBV30; CDR3aa: CAWSSVGGEQYF; CDR3nt: TGTGCCTGGAGCTCTGTAGGGGGCGAGCAGTACTTC
j_gene: TRBJ2-1; d_gene: -; abundance: -; v_gene: TRBV7-2; CDR3aa: CASSFYDEQFF; CDR3nt: TGTGCCAGCAGCTTTTATGATGAGCAGTTCTTC
j_gene: TRBJ2-3; d_gene: TRBD2; abundance: once; v_gene: TRBV9; CDR3aa: CASSRDYLDTQYF; CDR3nt: TGTGCCAGCAGCCGGGACTACTTAGATACGCAGTATTTT
j_gene: TRBJ2-3; d_gene: -; abundance: few; v_gene: TRBV2; CDR3aa: CASNEDTQYF; CDR3nt: TGTGCCAGCAACGAGGATACGCAGTATTTT